This T cell receptor beta chain was retrieved from a study of T-cell reconstitution after alpha-beta-depleted transplantation in children. Unique molecular identifiers were incorporated during preparation of the TCRbeta library. TCRdb analysed the PCR reads with MiXCR anew, one entry per CDR3 protein. The table records some 550,000 distinct CDR3 sequences, around 19% of them present only once. V dropped 6 bases and J dropped 6 bases, with 12 bases sitting between them. This CDR3 is built from 13 residues. Germline CDR1 reads LNHDA; CDR2 reads SQIVND (reference sequence). The specimen comprised PBMCs from the stem cell graft donor, sampled from the stem cell graft. The TCR comes from a human donor who donated a stem cell graft to a child with acute lymphoblastic leukemia. The rearrangement joins TRBV19 to TRBJ2-1, with D uncertain. The CDR3 loop reads CASRRNSGNEQFF. For the CDR3, the DNA is TGTGCCAGTAGGAGGAATTCCGGCAATGAGCAGTTCTTC.